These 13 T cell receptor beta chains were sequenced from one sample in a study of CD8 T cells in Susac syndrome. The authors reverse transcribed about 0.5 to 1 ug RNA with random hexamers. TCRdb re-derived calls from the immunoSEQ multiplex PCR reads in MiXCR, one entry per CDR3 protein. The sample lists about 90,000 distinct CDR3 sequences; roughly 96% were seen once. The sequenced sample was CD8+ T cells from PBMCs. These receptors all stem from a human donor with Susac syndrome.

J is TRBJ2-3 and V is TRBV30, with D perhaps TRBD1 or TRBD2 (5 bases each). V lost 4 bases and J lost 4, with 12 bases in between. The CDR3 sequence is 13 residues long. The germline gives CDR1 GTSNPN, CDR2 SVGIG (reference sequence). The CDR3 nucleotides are TGTGCCTGGACCGAGGGGACGGCAGATACGCAGTATTTT. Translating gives CAWTEGTADTQYF.

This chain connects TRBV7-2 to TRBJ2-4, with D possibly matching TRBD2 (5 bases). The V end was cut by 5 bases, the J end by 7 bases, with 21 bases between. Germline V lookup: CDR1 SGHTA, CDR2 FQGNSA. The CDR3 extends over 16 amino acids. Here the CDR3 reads CASSPQLEMGGNIQYF. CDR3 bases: TGTGCCAGCAGCCCACAACTAGAGATGGGTGGGAACATTCAGTACTTC.

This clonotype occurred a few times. This CDR3 reads CASSQRQGDSPLHF. In nucleotides, the CDR3 is TGTGCCAGCAGCCAACGACAGGGAGATTCACCCCTCCACTTT. The J gene is TRBJ1-6, the V gene TRBV4-2; 7 bases are shared with TRBD1. The ends lost 2 bases at V and 8 bases at J; junction bases unmatched: 3. Germline CDR1 and CDR2: LGHNA and YNFKEQ. The length of the CDR3 is 14 residues.

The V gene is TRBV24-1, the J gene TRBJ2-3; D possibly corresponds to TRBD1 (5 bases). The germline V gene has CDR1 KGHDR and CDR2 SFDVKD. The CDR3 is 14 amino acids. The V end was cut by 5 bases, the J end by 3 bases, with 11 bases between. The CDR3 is CATSVRQGTDTQYF. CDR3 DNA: TGTGCCACCAGTGTTCGTCAGGGTACAGATACGCAGTATTTT.

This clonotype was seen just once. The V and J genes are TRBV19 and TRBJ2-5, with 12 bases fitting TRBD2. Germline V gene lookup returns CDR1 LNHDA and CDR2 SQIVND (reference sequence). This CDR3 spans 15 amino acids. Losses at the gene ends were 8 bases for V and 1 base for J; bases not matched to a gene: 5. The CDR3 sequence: CASRTSGILQETQYF. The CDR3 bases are TGTGCCAGTCGGACTAGCGGGATTCTCCAAGAGACCCAGTACTTC. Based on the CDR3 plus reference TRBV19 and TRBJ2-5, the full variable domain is DGGITQSPKYLFRKEGQNVTLSCEQNLNHDAMYWYRQDPGQGLRLIYYSQIVNDFQKGDIAEGYSVSREKKESFPLTVTSAQKNPTAFYLCASRTSGILQETQYFGPGTRLLVL.

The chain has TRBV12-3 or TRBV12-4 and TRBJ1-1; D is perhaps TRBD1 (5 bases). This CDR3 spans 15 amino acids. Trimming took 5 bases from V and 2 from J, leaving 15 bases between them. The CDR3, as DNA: TGTGCCAGCAGTCCCGCGGGACCGCAAAACACTGAAGCTTTCTTT. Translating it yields CASSPAGPQNTEAFF.

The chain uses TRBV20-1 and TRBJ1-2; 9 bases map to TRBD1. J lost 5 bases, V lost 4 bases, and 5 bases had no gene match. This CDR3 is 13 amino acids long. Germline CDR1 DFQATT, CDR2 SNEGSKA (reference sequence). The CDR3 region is CSAMGQGGYGYTF. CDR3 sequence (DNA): TGCAGTGCTATGGGACAGGGTGGATATGGCTACACCTTC.

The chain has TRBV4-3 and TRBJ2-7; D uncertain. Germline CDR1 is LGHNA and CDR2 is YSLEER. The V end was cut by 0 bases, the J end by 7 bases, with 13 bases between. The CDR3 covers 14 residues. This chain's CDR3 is CASSQDLGSEEQYF. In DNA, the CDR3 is TGCGCCAGCAGCCAAGATTTGGGCTCCGAGGAGCAGTACTTC.

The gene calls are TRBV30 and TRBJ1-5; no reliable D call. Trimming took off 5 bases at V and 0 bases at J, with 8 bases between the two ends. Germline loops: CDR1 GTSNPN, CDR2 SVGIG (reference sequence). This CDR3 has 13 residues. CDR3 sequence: CAWAQDSNQPQHF. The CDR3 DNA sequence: TGTGCCTGGGCACAAGATAGCAATCAGCCCCAGCATTTT. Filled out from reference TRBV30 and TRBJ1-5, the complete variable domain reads SQTIHQWPATLVQPVGSPLSLECTVEGTSNPNLYWYRQAAGRGLQLLFYSVGIGQISSEVPQNLSASRPQDRQFILSSKKLLLSDSGFYLCAWAQDSNQPQHFGDGTRLSIL.

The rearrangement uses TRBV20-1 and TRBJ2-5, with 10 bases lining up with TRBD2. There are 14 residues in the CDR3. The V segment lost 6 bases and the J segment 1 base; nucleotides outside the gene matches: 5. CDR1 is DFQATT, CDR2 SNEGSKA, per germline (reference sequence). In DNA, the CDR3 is TGCAGTGCCTGGAAGCGGGGGGGCCAAGAGACCCAGTACTTC. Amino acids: CSAWKRGGQETQYF.

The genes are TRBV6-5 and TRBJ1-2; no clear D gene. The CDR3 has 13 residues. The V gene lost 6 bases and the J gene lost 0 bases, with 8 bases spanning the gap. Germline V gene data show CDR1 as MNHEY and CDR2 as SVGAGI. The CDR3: CASREVTNYGYTF. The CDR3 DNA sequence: TGTGCCAGCAGGGAGGTTACTAACTATGGCTACACCTTC.

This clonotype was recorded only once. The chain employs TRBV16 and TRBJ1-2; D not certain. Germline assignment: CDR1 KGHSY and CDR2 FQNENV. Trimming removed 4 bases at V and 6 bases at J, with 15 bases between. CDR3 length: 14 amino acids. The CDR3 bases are TGTGCCAGCAGCCCACGGGCTATCAGCGATGGCTACACCTTC. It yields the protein CASSPRAISDGYTF.

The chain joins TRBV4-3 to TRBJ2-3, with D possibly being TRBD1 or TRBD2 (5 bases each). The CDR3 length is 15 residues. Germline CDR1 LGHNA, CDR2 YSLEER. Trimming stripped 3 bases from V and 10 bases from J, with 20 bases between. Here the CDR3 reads CASSQGVEGIGAQYF. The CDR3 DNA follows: TGCGCCAGCAGCCAGGGGGTTGAGGGCATAGGAGCGCAGTATTTT.